These 27 T cell receptor beta chains came from one sample sequenced in a study of blood T cell repertoires in COVID-19. TCRdb keeps only in-frame clones here, not all; method: immunoSEQ multiplex PCR. The table lists approximately 210,000 clones, roughly 85% of them singletons. The material sequenced was peripheral blood. The receptor source for this set is a woman in her seventies with active or convalescent COVID-19.

The chain joins TRBV5-8 to TRBJ1-1; 10 bases match TRBD1. This CDR3 is built from 12 residues. J was trimmed by 10 bases and V by 3 bases; bases with no gene match: 3. Germline V gives CDR1 SGHTS, CDR2 YDEGEE. The CDR3 coding sequence is TGTGCCAGCAGCTCCGGGACAGGGGTAGCTTTCTTT. Its translation: CASSSGTGVAFF.

The rearrangement uses TRBV5-1 and TRBJ2-7, with 12 bases aligning to TRBD2. The CDR3 is 15 residues long. V shed 4 bases and J 4 bases; nucleotides not matched to a gene: 6. Looked up from germline, CDR1 is SGHRS and CDR2 is YFSETQ. As DNA, the CDR3 is TGCGCCAGCAGCGGACTAGCGGGAACGAGGTACGAGCAGTACTTC. This codes for CASSGLAGTRYEQYF.

This clone has only a few counts. The chain employs TRBV28 and TRBJ1-3, with D possibly TRBD1 on 5 matching bases. The CDR3 is 15 residues long. Germline V lookup: CDR1 MDHEN, CDR2 SYDVKM. With 1 base removed from V and 2 bases from J, the gap between germline ends came to 9 bases. CDR3 sequence reads: CASSLFQGPGNTIYF. For the CDR3, the DNA is TGTGCCAGCAGTTTATTCCAGGGCCCTGGAAACACCATATATTTT.

V and J are TRBV6-5 and TRBJ2-4; 9 positions agree with TRBD2. Germline CDR1 reads MNHEY; CDR2 reads SVGAGI. The CDR3 runs 14 residues. The V gene end was trimmed by 5 bases and the J gene end by 7 bases; junction bases not matched to a gene: 6. In nucleotides, the CDR3 is TGTGCCAGCAGTCCACTGGCGGGAGGGAACATTCAGTACTTC. Translation gives CASSPLAGGNIQYF.

This clone was seen more than once but under ten times. This sequence joins TRBV7-2 and TRBJ1-5, with 7 bases identical to TRBD1. The ends lost 5 bases at V and 9 bases at J; junction bases unmatched: 16. Germline lookup yields CDR1 SGHTA and CDR2 FQGNSA. The CDR3 contains 16 residues. This CDR3 reads CASSPKGAATLWPQHF. In nucleotides, the CDR3 is TGTGCCAGCAGCCCCAAGGGGGCCGCAACCCTATGGCCCCAGCATTTT.

The J gene is TRBJ2-5, the V gene TRBV28; possibly TRBD1 for D (7 bases). The CDR3 is 17 amino acids. With 6 bases removed from V and 1 base from J, the gap between germline ends came to 21 bases. In germline, CDR1 is MDHEN, CDR2 SYDVKM. CDR3 in DNA: TGTGCCAGCAGCCCAGGGGGGAGAGGGGGGTCCCAAGAGACCCAGTACTTC. Amino acid sequence: CASSPGGRGGSQETQYF.

This sequence joins TRBV30 and TRBJ1-5, with 7 nucleotides matching TRBD1. The CDR3 loop spans 14 amino acids. Germline values: CDR1 GTSNPN, CDR2 SVGIG (reference sequence). V was pared by 2 bases and J by 8 bases, with 9 bases of the junction left unmatched. In DNA form, the CDR3 reads TGTGCCTGGAGTTCTAAGGACAGGTCAAAGCCCCAGCATTTT. Translation gives CAWSSKDRSKPQHF.

This clone turned up a few times. The chain has TRBV6-1 and TRBJ2-7; D perhaps matches TRBD2 (5 bases). Deletions cut 0 bases from V and 7 bases from J, with 10 bases between. Germline V gene sequence: CDR1 MNHNS, CDR2 SASEGT. This CDR3 contains 13 residues. Written as DNA, the CDR3 is TGTGCCAGCAGTGAAGCGCGTCCGGGGGAGCAGTACTTC. Its translation is CASSEARPGEQYF.

The chain employs TRBV5-1 and TRBJ1-1; D may be TRBD1 (6 bases). The CDR3 runs 15 residues. CDR1 is SGHRS, CDR2 YFSETQ, per germline. Trimming removed 5 bases from V and 1 base from J, with 15 bases in between. As DNA, the CDR3 is TGCGCCAGCAGTTATTACAGGGTGGAGAACACTGAAGCTTTCTTT. Translating it yields CASSYYRVENTEAFF.

As to this clone: The sample contains more than one DNA sequence encoding this CDR3. The V and J genes are TRBV29-1 and TRBJ1-1; D unresolved. The CDR3 runs to 13 residues. Germline loops: CDR1 SQVTM, CDR2 ANQGSEA. Deletions cut 3 bases from V and 3 bases from J, with 11 bases between. The chain's CDR3 is CSVDRGWDTEAFF. CDR3 nucleotide sequence: TGCAGCGTTGATCGGGGTTGGGACACTGAAGCTTTCTTT.

The CDR3 protein is CASSYVEGASGNTIYF. In nucleotides, the CDR3 is TGTGCCAGCAGTTACGTGGAGGGGGCCTCTGGAAACACCATATATTTT. V usage is TRBV6-6 and J usage is TRBJ1-3; TRBD1 aligns across 7 bases. CDR1 and CDR2 (germline): MNHNY, SVGAGI (reference sequence). There are 16 residues in the CDR3. Unmatched junction bases numbered 4, after V lost 2 bases and J lost 0 bases.

The J gene is TRBJ1-3, the V gene TRBV11-2; the D gene is possibly TRBD1 (6 bases). Trimming pared 4 bases from V and 0 bases from J, leaving 13 bases between. The CDR3 runs 16 residues. Germline V gene lookup returns CDR1 SGHAT and CDR2 FQNNGV. In DNA, the CDR3 is TGTGCCAGCAGCTCACGGACAGTCCTCTCTGGAAACACCATATATTTT. This translates into CASSSRTVLSGNTIYF. Supplemented by reference TRBV11-2 and TRBJ1-3, the full variable domain reads EAGVAQSPRYKIIEKRQSVAFWCNPISGHATLYWYQQILGQGPKLLIQFQNNGVVDDSQLPKDRFSAERLKGVDSTLKIQPAKLEDSAVYLCASSSRTVLSGNTIYFGEGSWLTVV.

The chain joins TRBV5-1 to TRBJ2-3; TRBD2 matches 9 bases. Germline V lookup: CDR1 SGHRS, CDR2 YFSETQ. V shed 4 bases, J shed 5 bases, and the junction held 5 bases outside the gene matches. The CDR3 spans 14 residues. In nucleotides, the CDR3 is TGCGCCAGCAGCCCTAGCGGGGCAAGAGATACGCAGTATTTT. It translates to CASSPSGARDTQYF.

This sequence joins TRBV5-1 and TRBJ2-7, with 7 bases lining up with TRBD1. Germline V CDR1 and CDR2: SGHRS, YFSETQ. With 0 bases clipped from V and 6 bases from J, the junction kept 9 bases outside the gene matches. This CDR3 is built from 15 residues. CDR3 amino acids: CASSLVAGGPPEQYF. In nucleotides, the CDR3 is TGCGCCAGCAGCTTGGTGGCAGGGGGTCCCCCCGAGCAGTACTTC.

On this clone itself: Different DNA sequences within this sample yield the same CDR3. This CDR3 is CASSLEGGDTEAFF. The CDR3 DNA reads TGCGCCAGCAGCTTGGAAGGGGGTGACACTGAAGCTTTCTTT. The chain uses TRBV5-1 and TRBJ1-1; D perhaps matches TRBD1 (6 bases). V lost 0 bases, J lost 3 bases, and 9 bases lay in between. The CDR3 consists of 14 residues. Germline V lookup: CDR1 SGHRS, CDR2 YFSETQ.

The V and J genes are TRBV3-1 (or the pseudogene TRBV3-2) and TRBJ2-7; a possible D gene is TRBD1 (7 bases). CDR1 and CDR2 (germline): LGHDT, YNNKEL (reference sequence). The CDR3 totals 16 residues. Trimming shortened V by 1 base and J by 4 bases, and 17 bases separated the two germline ends. CDR3 DNA sequence: TGTGCCAGCAGCCAAGTTCAGGGGGGACACTTATACGAGCAGTACTTC. Residues: CASSQVQGGHLYEQYF.

The chain employs TRBV28 and TRBJ1-1; tentatively, D is TRBD1 (5 bases). The CDR3 consists of 12 residues. Per germline, CDR1 MDHEN and CDR2 SYDVKM. V shed 10 bases and J shed 5 bases, with 14 bases lying between them. CDR3 nucleotides: TGTGCCACCAAGGCCGGGGGAACTGAAGCTTTCTTT. This encodes CATKAGGTEAFF.

The chain recombines TRBV2 with TRBJ1-6; 7 positions agree with TRBD1. This CDR3 has 14 residues. V dropped 6 bases and J dropped 7; count of bases not matched to a gene: 6. Germline lookup yields CDR1 SNHLY and CDR2 FYNNEI. The CDR3 DNA sequence: TGTGCCAGCAGCGTGGGACAGTTAAATTCACCCCTCCACTTT. Translated: CASSVGQLNSPLHF.

V gene TRBV6-5 combines with J gene TRBJ1-2; 7 bases align to TRBD1. V trimming: 11 bases; J trimming: 5 bases; junction bases outside the gene matches: 14. The CDR3 totals 14 residues. Germline lookup yields CDR1 MNHEY and CDR2 SVGAGI. The CDR3 region has the DNA TGTGCCCTCCATCCGGGACAGCCTGGATATGGCTACACCTTC. It encodes CALHPGQPGYGYTF.

In this sample, this clone turned up a few times. The rearrangement links TRBV5-4 to TRBJ2-5; TRBD2 aligns across 7 bases. Losses at the gene ends were 0 bases for V and 6 bases for J; bases not matched to a gene: 5. In germline, CDR1 is SGHNT, CDR2 YYREEE (reference sequence). This CDR3 comprises 14 residues. CDR3 amino acids: CASSLERGSKTQYF. In nucleotides, the CDR3 is TGTGCCAGCAGCTTGGAGCGGGGTTCGAAGACCCAGTACTTC.

This clone was seen a handful of times. The chain uses TRBV19 and TRBJ1-3; 10 nucleotides align to TRBD1. V trimming: 5 bases; J trimming: 4 bases; junction bases outside the gene matches: 5. Germline CDR1 LNHDA, CDR2 SQIVND (reference sequence). The CDR3 covers 15 residues. In DNA form, the CDR3 reads TGTGCCAGTAGTTCTGGGACAGGGGCAGGAAACACCATATATTTT. Translating gives CASSSGTGAGNTIYF. The whole variable domain, remainder taken from reference TRBV19 and TRBJ1-3, is DGGITQSPKYLFRKEGQNVTLSCEQNLNHDAMYWYRQDPGQGLRLIYYSQIVNDFQKGDIAEGYSVSREKKESFPLTVTSAQKNPTAFYLCASSSGTGAGNTIYFGEGSWLTVV.

The chain joins TRBV11-2 to TRBJ1-1, with TRBD1 matching 10 bases. Germline-derived CDR1 and CDR2 are SGHAT and FQNNGV. The CDR3 loop spans 14 amino acids. Losses at the gene ends were 5 bases for V and 4 bases for J; bases not matched to a gene: 4. The CDR3 DNA reads as TGTGCCAGCAGCAACGGACAGGGGGTCACTGAAGCTTTCTTT. This gives the protein CASSNGQGVTEAFF. Looking up the rest from reference TRBV11-2 and TRBJ1-1 gives the full variable domain: EAGVAQSPRYKIIEKRQSVAFWCNPISGHATLYWYQQILGQGPKLLIQFQNNGVVDDSQLPKDRFSAERLKGVDSTLKIQPAKLEDSAVYLCASSNGQGVTEAFFGQGTRLTVV.

The V and J genes are TRBV11-2 and TRBJ2-1; 7 bases match TRBD2. Per germline, CDR1 SGHAT and CDR2 FQNNGV. V was pared by 5 bases and J by 4 bases, with 11 bases of the junction left unmatched. The CDR3 has 16 residues. CDR3 in DNA: TGTGCCAGCAGCCAAATTTTCGGGACTACATACAATGAGCAGTTCTTC. This gives the protein CASSQIFGTTYNEQFF.

The chain recombines TRBV7-2 with TRBJ2-1; 7 bases map to TRBD1. Germline CDR1 reads SGHTA; CDR2 reads FQGNSA. The V gene end was trimmed by 5 bases and the J gene end by 9 bases; junction bases not matched to a gene: 13. There are 15 residues in the CDR3. This chain's CDR3 is CASSPPGTAYGEQFF. CDR3 bases: TGTGCCAGCAGCCCCCCCGGGACAGCCTACGGTGAGCAGTTCTTC.

About this clone itself: The sample has other DNA sequences that encode this CDR3 too. The chain employs TRBV2 and TRBJ2-5; the match to TRBD2 covers 12 bases. The ends lost 6 bases at V and 5 bases at J; junction bases unmatched: 7. In germline, CDR1 is SNHLY, CDR2 FYNNEI. The CDR3 is made up of 15 amino acids. CDR3: CASSELAGGGETQYF. In DNA, the CDR3 is TGTGCCAGCAGCGAACTAGCGGGAGGAGGGGAGACCCAGTACTTC.

The chain links TRBV28 to TRBJ1-5; TRBD1 aligns across 8 bases. CDR1 and CDR2 from the germline V gene are MDHEN and SYDVKM. The CDR3 sequence is 15 residues long. The V gene end was trimmed by 6 bases and the J gene end by 7 bases; junction bases not matched to a gene: 11. The CDR3 protein is CASRFQGATGQPQHF. CDR3 DNA sequence: TGTGCCAGCAGGTTTCAGGGGGCCACAGGCCAGCCCCAGCATTTT. Based on the CDR3 plus reference TRBV28 and TRBJ1-5, the full variable domain is DVKVTQSSRYLVKRTGEKVFLECVQDMDHENMFWYRQDPGLGLRLIYFSYDVKMKEKGDIPEGYSVSREKKERFSLILESASTNQTSMYLCASRFQGATGQPQHFGDGTRLSIL.

This clone was counted between two and nine times. V and J are TRBV4-3 and TRBJ1-1; D gene ambiguous. Germline V gene sequence: CDR1 LGHNA, CDR2 YSLEER. V dropped 1 base and J dropped 3 bases, with 6 bases sitting between them. The CDR3 spans 13 residues. This chain's CDR3 is CASSQATDTEAFF. The CDR3 DNA follows: TGCGCCAGCAGCCAAGCTACGGACACTGAAGCTTTCTTT.